The 17 T cell receptor beta chains presented below share a single source sample, sequenced in a study of cytomegalovirus exposure and HLA in healthy donors. It was with 60 Vbeta and 13 Jbeta primers that the PCR ran. Here immunoSEQ multiplex PCR was the method, and the copy in TCRdb shows in-frame clones only, minus some. The sample records under 200,000 clones, around three quarters being singletons. The sample comprised PBMCs. The receptor set was obtained from a woman aged 45-60 years in good health and CMV-seronegative.

This clone was observed a handful of times. The junction shows a germline mismatch at one end, possibly a read error. The chain combines TRBV7-8 with TRBJ2-7; 9 bases agree with TRBD2. Germline V CDR1 and CDR2: SGHVS, FQNEAQ. The CDR3 length is 18 residues. In DNA, the CDR3 is TGTGCCAGCTCGAGCGGGTTGCGGGGGGGCCTCCCCTCCGACGAGCAGTACTTC. Protein sequence: CASSSGLRGGLPSDEQYF.

The table lists this clone with a few counts. V and J are TRBV7-2 and TRBJ1-4; 10 positions agree with TRBD1. Germline V gives CDR1 SGHTA, CDR2 FQGNSA. This CDR3 comprises 16 residues. V was pared by 5 bases and J by 6 bases, with 9 bases of the junction left unmatched. CDR3 in DNA: TGTGCCAGCAGCAGGCGGGTCGGGACAGGGGATGAAAAACTGTTTTTT. It translates to CASSRRVGTGDEKLFF.

This clone was counted a few times. This rearrangement joins TRBV19 to TRBJ1-2; no clear D. This CDR3 comprises 15 residues. The germline V gene has CDR1 LNHDA and CDR2 SQIVND (reference sequence). Trimming took 7 bases from V and 8 from J, leaving 23 bases between them. CDR3 bases: TGTGCCAGTATGGGGAGCAGGCCCCCGTCGGGGGGCTACACCTTC. Translating gives CASMGSRPPSGGYTF. Looking up the rest from reference TRBV19 and TRBJ1-2 gives the full variable domain: DGGITQSPKYLFRKEGQNVTLSCEQNLNHDAMYWYRQDPGQGLRLIYYSQIVNDFQKGDIAEGYSVSREKKESFPLTVTSAQKNPTAFYLCASMGSRPPSGGYTFGSGTRLTVV.

The rearrangement joins TRBV6-1 to TRBJ1-6; 7 bases agree with TRBD1. V shed 5 bases and J 6 bases; nucleotides not matched to a gene: 4. CDR3 length: 14 amino acids. The V gene's germline CDR1 is MNHNS and CDR2 SASEGT. CDR3 in DNA: TGTGCCAGCAGTTCCGGGACAGTTAATTCACCCCTCCACTTT. It specifies CASSSGTVNSPLHF.

This clone was detected once. The chain is built from TRBV28 and TRBJ1-5; 7 nucleotides align to TRBD1. CDR1 and CDR2 from the germline V gene are MDHEN and SYDVKM. J gave up 9 bases and V 5 bases, and 7 bases lay outside the gene matches. This CDR3 has 13 residues. The CDR3, as DNA: TGTGCCAGCAGTCCCTACAGGGGAAGGCCCCAGCATTTT. It is translated as CASSPYRGRPQHF.

This chain uses TRBV7-9 with TRBJ2-7; 10 nucleotides agree with TRBD1. CDR1 and CDR2 (germline): SEHNR, FQNEAQ (reference sequence). The CDR3 totals 14 residues. V lost 7 bases, J lost 6 bases, and 9 bases stayed unmatched. The CDR3 DNA reads as TGTGCCAGCACTCACCGGGACAGGGGTTCCGAGCAGTACTTC. This codes for CASTHRDRGSEQYF.

The chain employs TRBV30 and TRBJ1-6; 7 nucleotides match TRBD1. The CDR3 consists of 15 residues. CDR1 and CDR2 (germline): GTSNPN, SVGIG (reference sequence). V dropped 5 bases and J dropped 0; count of bases not matched to a gene: 4. CDR3 in DNA: TGTGCCTGGGGACAGGCGAGCTCCTATAATTCACCCCTCCACTTT. Residues: CAWGQASSYNSPLHF.

V is TRBV18 and J is TRBJ2-5; perhaps TRBD2 as D (5 bases). Trimming left V 6 bases short and J 2 bases short, with 13 bases between. Per the germline V gene, CDR1 is KGHSH and CDR2 is LQKENI. CDR3 length: 14 amino acids. This CDR3 is CASSFLGVQETQYF. The CDR3 nucleotides are TGTGCCAGCTCCTTCCTCGGGGTTCAAGAGACCCAGTACTTC.

The CDR3 sequence is CASSQARGSGANVLTF. The DNA of the CDR3 is TGCGCCAGCAGCCAAGCCAGAGGGTCTGGGGCCAACGTCCTGACTTTC. This chain uses TRBV4-3 with TRBJ2-6, with D perhaps matching TRBD2 (5 bases). Trimming shortened V by 1 base and J by 1 base, and 8 bases separated the two germline ends. The V gene's germline CDR1 is LGHNA and CDR2 YSLEER. This CDR3 contains 16 residues.

This chain joins TRBV28 and TRBJ1-4; D gene unclear. CDR1 is MDHEN and CDR2 is SYDVKM in the germline V gene. The CDR3 has 17 residues. V was shortened by 6 bases and J by 0 bases, with 17 bases between the two germline ends. CDR3 in amino acids: CASRSPPDKSTNEKLFF. In DNA form, the CDR3 reads TGTGCCAGCAGGTCCCCCCCAGACAAGTCAACTAATGAAAAACTGTTTTTT. Full variable domain (rest looked up from reference TRBV28 and TRBJ1-4): DVKVTQSSRYLVKRTGEKVFLECVQDMDHENMFWYRQDPGLGLRLIYFSYDVKMKEKGDIPEGYSVSREKKERFSLILESASTNQTSMYLCASRSPPDKSTNEKLFFGSGTQLSVL.

This clone came up a few times. The genes are TRBV9 and TRBJ1-1, with 10 bases identical to TRBD1. This CDR3 has 17 amino acids. J gave up 4 bases and V 3 bases, and 12 bases lay outside the gene matches. CDR1 SGDLS and CDR2 YYNGEE come from the germline V gene. DNA for the CDR3: TGTGCCAGCAGCGGACCGTCGGGACAGGGGAAAGGCACTGAAGCTTTCTTT. It is translated as CASSGPSGQGKGTEAFF.

The chain employs TRBV28 and TRBJ1-5, with a possible D match to TRBD1 (6 bases). Per germline, CDR1 MDHEN and CDR2 SYDVKM. The CDR3 is 15 amino acids. With 2 bases removed from V and 6 bases from J, the gap between germline ends came to 14 bases. CDR3: CASSLTQGLSQPQHF. The CDR3 bases are TGTGCCAGCAGTTTAACCCAGGGGTTGAGTCAGCCCCAGCATTTT.

This clone has a single count. This chain uses TRBV14 with TRBJ1-4; weak D call: TRBD1 (5 bases). This CDR3 spans 15 amino acids. The V gene's germline CDR1 is SGHDN and CDR2 FVKESK. The V end lost 4 bases, the J end lost 8 bases, and 17 bases lay between the germline ends. Written as DNA, the CDR3 is TGTGCCAGCAGCCTAATGGGGCAAGCCGGGGAAAAACTGTTTTTT. This translates into CASSLMGQAGEKLFF.

The chain employs TRBV28 and TRBJ2-2; the D gene is possibly TRBD2 (6 bases). CDR3 size: 17 residues. The V and J ends lost 5 bases and 5 bases respectively, with 21 bases between them. Germline V gene lookup returns CDR1 MDHEN and CDR2 SYDVKM. The CDR3 here is CASSPGTHGRRTGELFF. The CDR3 DNA reads as TGTGCCAGCAGTCCCGGGACTCACGGGAGAAGGACCGGGGAGCTGTTTTTT. The whole variable domain, filled in from reference TRBV28 and TRBJ2-2, reads DVKVTQSSRYLVKRTGEKVFLECVQDMDHENMFWYRQDPGLGLRLIYFSYDVKMKEKGDIPEGYSVSREKKERFSLILESASTNQTSMYLCASSPGTHGRRTGELFFGEGSRLTVL.

The chain has TRBV5-5 and TRBJ1-1; TRBD1 matches 8 bases. This CDR3 has 15 amino acids. The ends lost 4 bases at V and 7 bases at J; junction bases unmatched: 12. Germline CDR1 SGHKS, CDR2 YYEKEE (reference sequence). This chain's CDR3 is CASSALPDRENEAFF. In DNA form, the CDR3 reads TGTGCCAGCAGCGCCCTCCCGGACAGGGAGAATGAAGCTTTCTTT.

The chain employs TRBV28 and TRBJ2-2; 9 bases are a match to TRBD2. This CDR3 has 16 amino acids. V lost 1 base to trimming and J lost 5 bases; unmatched junction nucleotides: 5. CDR1 is MDHEN, CDR2 SYDVKM, per germline. In DNA, the CDR3 is TGTGCCAGCAGTTTATTGTCCAGCGGGGGGACCGGGGAGCTGTTTTTT. Amino acid sequence: CASSLLSSGGTGELFF.

This rearrangement joins TRBV28 to TRBJ2-1, with D perhaps matching TRBD2 (6 bases). Germline V gene sequence: CDR1 MDHEN, CDR2 SYDVKM. CDR3 length equals 16 residues. Trimming took off 4 bases at V and 4 bases at J, with 17 bases between the two ends. The CDR3 DNA is TGTGCCAGCAGTTCCCGAGGCGGGAAAGTTTACAATGAGCAGTTCTTC. Residues: CASSSRGGKVYNEQFF.